This T cell receptor (beta chain) is from a study of a mutant IDH1 vaccine in newly diagnosed glioma. At the level of the study: Radiotherapy alone preceded vaccination by 4-6 weeks; alternatively, vaccination started with temozolomide cycles. Treated patients showed a male proportion of approximately 60%, a female proportion of about 40%, and a mean age of about 44 years.

Measured with immunoSEQ multiplex PCR; TCRdb has only the in-frame clones, and not every one. The table records 30,000 or so clones, roughly four fifths of them present only once. As to time point: week 35, safety follow-up. Every single dose of the vaccine, 300 ug of mutant IDH1 20-mer peptide, came with topical imiquimod. CDR1 is SGHDT and CDR2 is YYEEEE in the germline V gene. J gave up 6 bases and V 3 bases, and 9 bases lay outside the gene matches. The CDR3 covers 15 residues. This clone was found a few times. Antigen specificity is unknown. Source: PBMCs, taken from a glioma patient whose treatment included an IDH1 peptide vaccine. The chain combines TRBV5-6 with TRBJ2-1; 7 bases fit TRBD2. The sequence was obtained from a woman between 18 and 29 years old with glioma. The CDR3 region is CASSSGGGSINEQFF. Here the CDR3 DNA reads TGTGCCAGCAGCTCTGGGGGGGGAAGTATCAATGAGCAGTTCTTC. Combining the CDR3 with reference TRBV5-6 and TRBJ2-1 gives the whole variable domain DAGVTQSPTHLIKTRGQQVTLRCSPKSGHDTVSWYQQALGQGPQFIFQYYEEEERQRGNFPDRFSGHQFPNYSSELNVNALLLGDSALYLCASSSGGGSINEQFFGPGTRLTVL.